This T cell receptor beta chain was retrieved from a study of T cells in Graves' hyperthyroidism and ophthalmopathy. Amplification yielded TCR beta CDR3 regions, with RNA transcripts as the source. Primed by the HTBI set, a first-round RT-PCR was run on the TCR CDR3. TCRdb processed the multiplex PCR reads anew with MiXCR; each CDR3 protein has one entry. In the table there are hundreds of thousands of distinct CDR3 sequences, about 14% of which are singletons. This clonotype was seen many times. What it binds is not known. V shed 1 base and J shed 1 base, with 16 bases lying between them. CDR1 is DFQATT and CDR2 is SNEGSKA in the germline V gene (reference sequence). The CDR3 is made up of 16 amino acids. Calling Graves' hyperthyroidism stable meant ophthalmopathy did not progress within 18 months. About 10 ml of fresh peripheral blood supplied the PBMCs. Study results and caveats: Among thyroid clonotypes expanded above 0.001, most also appeared in blood. Patients with ophthalmopathy were separated from those with stable hyperthyroidism by a 13 V-J model.

The chain recombines TRBV20-1 with TRBJ1-1; D unclear. The sample taken for sequencing was blood. The clonotype was recovered from a woman aged 18-35 years with Graves' hyperthyroidism. DNA for the CDR3: TGCAGTGCTAGAGTCCCACGGGGATTTGAGAACACTGAAGCTTTCTTT. Its protein product is CSARVPRGFENTEAFF.